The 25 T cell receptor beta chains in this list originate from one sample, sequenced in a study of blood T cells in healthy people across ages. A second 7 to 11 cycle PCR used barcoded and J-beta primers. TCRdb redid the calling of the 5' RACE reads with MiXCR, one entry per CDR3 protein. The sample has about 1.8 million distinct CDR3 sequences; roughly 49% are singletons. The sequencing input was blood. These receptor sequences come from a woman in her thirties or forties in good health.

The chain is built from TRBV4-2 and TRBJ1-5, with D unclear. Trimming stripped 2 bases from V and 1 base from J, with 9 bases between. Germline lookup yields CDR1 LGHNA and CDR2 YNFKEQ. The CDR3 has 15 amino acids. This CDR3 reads CASSQILGSNQPQHF. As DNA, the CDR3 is TGTGCCAGCAGCCAAATCCTCGGCAGCAATCAGCCCCAGCATTTT.

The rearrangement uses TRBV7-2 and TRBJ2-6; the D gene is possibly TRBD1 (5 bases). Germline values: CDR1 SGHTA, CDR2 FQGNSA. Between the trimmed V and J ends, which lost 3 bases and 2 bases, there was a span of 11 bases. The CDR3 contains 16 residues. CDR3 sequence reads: CASSLSRGPGANVLTF. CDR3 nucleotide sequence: TGTGCCAGCAGCTTGAGTAGGGGCCCTGGGGCCAACGTCCTGACTTTC. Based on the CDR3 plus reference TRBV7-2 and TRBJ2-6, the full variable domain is GAGVSQSPSNKVTEKGKDVELRCDPISGHTALYWYRQSLGQGLEFLIYFQGNSAPDKSGLPSDRFSAERTGGSVSTLTIQRTQQEDSAVYLCASSLSRGPGANVLTFGAGSRLTVL.

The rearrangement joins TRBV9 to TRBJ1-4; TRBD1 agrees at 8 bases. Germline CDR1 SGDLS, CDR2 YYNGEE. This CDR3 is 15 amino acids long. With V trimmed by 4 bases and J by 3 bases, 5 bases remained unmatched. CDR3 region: CASSTQTGANEKLFF. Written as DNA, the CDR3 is TGTGCCAGCAGCACCCAGACAGGGGCTAATGAAAAACTGTTTTTT.

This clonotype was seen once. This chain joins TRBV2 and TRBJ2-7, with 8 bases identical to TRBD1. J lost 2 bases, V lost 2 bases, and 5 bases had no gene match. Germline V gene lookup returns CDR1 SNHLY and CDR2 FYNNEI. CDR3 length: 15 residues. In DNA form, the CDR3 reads TGTGCCAGCAGTGAATCGGCAGGGGGCGCCTACGAGCAGTACTTC. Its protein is CASSESAGGAYEQYF.

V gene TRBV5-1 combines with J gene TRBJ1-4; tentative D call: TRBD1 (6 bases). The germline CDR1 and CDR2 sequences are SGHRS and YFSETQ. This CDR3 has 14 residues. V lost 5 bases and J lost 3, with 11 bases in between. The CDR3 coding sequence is TGCGCCAGCAGGCCAGGGGTGGCTAATGAAAAACTGTTTTTT. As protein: CASRPGVANEKLFF.

The CDR3 DNA is TGTGCCAGCAGTGAACGTACACTTAACGACAATGAGCAGTTCTTC. It codes for CASSERTLNDNEQFF. The chain uses TRBV2 and TRBJ2-1; D not resolved. The CDR3 has 15 amino acids. V shed 2 bases and J shed 5 bases, with 13 bases lying between them. Germline V CDR1 and CDR2: SNHLY, FYNNEI. The variable domain in full, with the rest retrieved from reference TRBV2 and TRBJ2-1, is EPEVTQTPSHQVTQMGQEVILRCVPISNHLYFYWYRQILGQKVEFLVSFYNNEISEKSEIFDDQFSVERPDGSNFTLKIRSTKLEDSAMYFCASSERTLNDNEQFFGPGTRLTVL.

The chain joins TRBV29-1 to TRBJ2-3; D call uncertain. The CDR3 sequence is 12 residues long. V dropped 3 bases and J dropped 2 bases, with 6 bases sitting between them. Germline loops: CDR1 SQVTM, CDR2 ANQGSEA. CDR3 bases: TGCAGCGTTGATCGCTTCACAGATACGCAGTATTTT. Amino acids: CSVDRFTDTQYF.

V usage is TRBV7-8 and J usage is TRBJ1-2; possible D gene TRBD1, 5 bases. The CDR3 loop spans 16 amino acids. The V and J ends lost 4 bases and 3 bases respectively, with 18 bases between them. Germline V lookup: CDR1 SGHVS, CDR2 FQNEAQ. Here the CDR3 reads CASSSPLGGGYYGYTF. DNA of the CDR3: TGTGCCAGCAGCTCCCCCCTGGGGGGGGGATACTATGGCTACACCTTC.

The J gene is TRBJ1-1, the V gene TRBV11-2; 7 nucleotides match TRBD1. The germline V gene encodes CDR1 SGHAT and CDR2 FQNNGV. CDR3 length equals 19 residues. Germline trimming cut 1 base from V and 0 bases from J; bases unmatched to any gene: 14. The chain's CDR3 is CASSLAFLGGRGMNTEAFF. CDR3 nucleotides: TGTGCCAGCAGCTTAGCGTTTTTGGGTGGCAGGGGGATGAACACTGAAGCTTTCTTT.

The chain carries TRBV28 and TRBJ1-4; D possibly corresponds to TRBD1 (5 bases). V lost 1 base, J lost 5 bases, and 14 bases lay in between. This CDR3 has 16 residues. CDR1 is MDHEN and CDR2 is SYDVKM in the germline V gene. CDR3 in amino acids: CASSLSEAGRNEKLFF. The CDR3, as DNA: TGTGCCAGCAGTTTATCGGAGGCAGGGAGGAATGAAAAACTGTTTTTT.

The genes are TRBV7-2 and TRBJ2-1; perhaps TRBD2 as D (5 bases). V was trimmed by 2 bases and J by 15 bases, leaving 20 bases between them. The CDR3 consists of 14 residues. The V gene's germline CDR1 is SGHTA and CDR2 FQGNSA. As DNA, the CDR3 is TGTGCCAGCAGCTTAAAGGCCCGGGGATTATTGCGGTTCTTC. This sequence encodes CASSLKARGLLRFF.

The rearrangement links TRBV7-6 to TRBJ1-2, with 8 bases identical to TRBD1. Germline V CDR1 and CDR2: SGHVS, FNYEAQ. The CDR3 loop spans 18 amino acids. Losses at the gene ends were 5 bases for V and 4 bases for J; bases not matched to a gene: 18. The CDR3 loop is CASSQVFGTGRGTYGYTF. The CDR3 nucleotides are TGTGCCAGCAGCCAAGTCTTTGGGACAGGAAGGGGTACCTATGGCTACACCTTC. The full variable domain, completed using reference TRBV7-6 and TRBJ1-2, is GAGVSQSPRYKVTKRGQDVALRCDPISGHVSLYWYRQALGQGPEFLTYFNYEAQQDKSGLPNDRFSAERPEGSISTLTIQRTEQRDSAMYRCASSQVFGTGRGTYGYTFGSGTRLTVV.

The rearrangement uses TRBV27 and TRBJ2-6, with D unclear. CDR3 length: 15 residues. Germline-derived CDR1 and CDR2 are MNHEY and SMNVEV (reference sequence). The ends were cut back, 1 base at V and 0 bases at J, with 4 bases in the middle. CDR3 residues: CASSLFLSGANVLTF. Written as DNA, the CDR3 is TGTGCCAGCAGTTTATTTCTCTCTGGGGCCAACGTCCTGACTTTC.

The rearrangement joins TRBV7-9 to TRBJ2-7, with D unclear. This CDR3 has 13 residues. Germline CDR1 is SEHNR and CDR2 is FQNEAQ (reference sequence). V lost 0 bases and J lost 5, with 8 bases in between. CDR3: CASSLADSDEQYF. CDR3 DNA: TGTGCCAGCAGCTTAGCCGATTCGGACGAGCAGTACTTC.

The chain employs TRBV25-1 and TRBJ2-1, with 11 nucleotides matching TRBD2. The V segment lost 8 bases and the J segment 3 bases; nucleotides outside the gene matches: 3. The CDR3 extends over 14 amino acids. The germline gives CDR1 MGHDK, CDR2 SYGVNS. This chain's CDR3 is CASSGLAVYNEQFF. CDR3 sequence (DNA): TGTGCCAGCTCGGGACTAGCGGTCTACAATGAGCAGTTCTTC.

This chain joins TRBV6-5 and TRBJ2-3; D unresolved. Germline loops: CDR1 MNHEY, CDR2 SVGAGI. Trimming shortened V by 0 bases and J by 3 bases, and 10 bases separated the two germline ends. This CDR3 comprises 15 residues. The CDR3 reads CASSYSQGPTDTQYF. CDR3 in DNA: TGTGCCAGCAGTTACTCGCAAGGGCCGACAGATACGCAGTATTTT.

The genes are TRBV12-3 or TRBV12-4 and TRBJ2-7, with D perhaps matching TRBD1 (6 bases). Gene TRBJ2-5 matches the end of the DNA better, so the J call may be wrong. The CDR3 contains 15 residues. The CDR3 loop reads CASSPEIRGIKTQYF. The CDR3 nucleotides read TGTGCCAGCAGTCCCGAAATCAGGGGAATAAAGACCCAGTACTTC.

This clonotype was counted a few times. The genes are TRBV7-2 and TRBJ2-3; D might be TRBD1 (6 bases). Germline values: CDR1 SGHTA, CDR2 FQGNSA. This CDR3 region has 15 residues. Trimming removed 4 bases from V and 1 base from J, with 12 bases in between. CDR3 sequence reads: CASSSQGYGTDTQYF. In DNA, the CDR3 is TGTGCCAGCAGCTCACAGGGTTACGGCACAGATACGCAGTATTTT.

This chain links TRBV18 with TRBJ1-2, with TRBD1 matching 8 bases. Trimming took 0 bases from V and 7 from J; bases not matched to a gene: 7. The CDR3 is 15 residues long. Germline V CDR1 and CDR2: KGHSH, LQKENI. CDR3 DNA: TGTGCCAGCTCACCACCAGGGACAGGTGGAGGTGGCTACACCTTC. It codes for CASSPPGTGGGGYTF.

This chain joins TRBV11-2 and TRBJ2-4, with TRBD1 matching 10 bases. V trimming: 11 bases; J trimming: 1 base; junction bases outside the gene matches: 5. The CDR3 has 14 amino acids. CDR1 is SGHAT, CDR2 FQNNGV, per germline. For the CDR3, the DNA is TGTGCCTGCGACAGGGGGCAGGCCAAAAACATTCAGTACTTC. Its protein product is CACDRGQAKNIQYF.

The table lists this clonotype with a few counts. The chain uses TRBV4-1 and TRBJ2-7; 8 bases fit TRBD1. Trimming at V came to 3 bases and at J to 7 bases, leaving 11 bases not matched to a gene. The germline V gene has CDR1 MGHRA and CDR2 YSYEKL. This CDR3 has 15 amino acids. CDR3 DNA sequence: TGCGCCAGCAGCCAGGAGGGACAGGTACCTAGAGAGCAGTACTTC. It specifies CASSQEGQVPREQYF.

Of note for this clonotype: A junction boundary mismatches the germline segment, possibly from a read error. CDR3 loop: CAGSPTTGYEQYF. DNA for the CDR3: TGTGCCGGCAGCCCTACTACTGGATACGAGCAGTACTTC. The V call is TRBV7-9, the J call TRBJ2-7; unclear D gene. Germline assignment: CDR1 SEHNR and CDR2 FQNEAQ (reference sequence). This CDR3 spans 13 amino acids.

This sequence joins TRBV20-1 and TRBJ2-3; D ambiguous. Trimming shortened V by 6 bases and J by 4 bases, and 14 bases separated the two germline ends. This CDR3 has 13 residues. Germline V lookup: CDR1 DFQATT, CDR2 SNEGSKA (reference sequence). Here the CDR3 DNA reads TGCAGTGCCAATCTTGGGGTTCCAGATACGCAGTATTTT. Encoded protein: CSANLGVPDTQYF.

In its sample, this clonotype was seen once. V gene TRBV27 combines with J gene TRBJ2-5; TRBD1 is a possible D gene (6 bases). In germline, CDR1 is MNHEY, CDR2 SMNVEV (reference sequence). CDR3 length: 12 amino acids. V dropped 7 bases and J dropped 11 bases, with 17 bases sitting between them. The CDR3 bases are TGTGCCAGCACCACCGGGACACAAGGACAGTACTTC. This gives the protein CASTTGTQGQYF.

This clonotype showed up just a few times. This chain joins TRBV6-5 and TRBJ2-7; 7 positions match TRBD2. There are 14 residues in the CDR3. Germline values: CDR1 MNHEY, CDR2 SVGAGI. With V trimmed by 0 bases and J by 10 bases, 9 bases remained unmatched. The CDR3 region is CASSYSPLARTQYF. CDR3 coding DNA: TGTGCCAGCAGTTACTCGCCACTAGCGAGGACTCAGTACTTC.